The clone carrying this T cell receptor beta chain was counted ten times or more. Its antigen remains unknown. Study-wide results and limits: Tumor memory CD4+ T cell TCR gene usage clustered with blood and lymph node memory CD4+ cells and lymph node naive CD4+ cells.

Via MiXCR, TCRdb re-called the 5' RACE reads, giving one row per CDR3 protein. The data hold about 8,600 distinct CDR3 sequences, with 15% to 20% observed a single time. V shed 10 bases and J shed 1 base, with 8 bases lying between them. The CDR3 sequence is 12 residues long. The rearrangement joins TRBV12-3 or TRBV12-4 to TRBJ2-1; no clear D. Material for sequencing was memory CD4+ T cells sorted from blood. The subset: memory CD4+ T cells, CD4+CD45RO+CD25-. The sequence came from a female donor with breast cancer. DNA for the CDR3: TGTGCCACAGGCGAATCCTACAATGAGCAGTTCTTC. This codes for CATGESYNEQFF.